These 17 T cell receptor beta chains originate from one sample sequenced in a study of blood T cell repertoires in COVID-19. Sequencing was performed with immunoSEQ multiplex PCR; in TCRdb, only in-frame clones are kept and a portion is missing. The table includes under 150,000 clones, around four fifths detected once. The specimen was peripheral blood. Receptors were obtained from a man aged 40-49 years with active or convalescent COVID-19.

The chain is built from TRBV25-1 and TRBJ1-2; D remains ambiguous. This CDR3 spans 16 amino acids. Trimming took 3 bases from V and 4 from J, leaving 18 bases between them. Germline CDR1 MGHDK, CDR2 SYGVNS. The DNA of the CDR3 is TGTGCCAGCAGTGAGGCGACACTCGCCGTAGGCTATGGCTACACCTTC. Translated: CASSEATLAVGYGYTF.

V gene TRBV6-1 combines with J gene TRBJ1-2; D unresolved. The CDR3 length is 14 residues. The germline CDR1 and CDR2 sequences are MNHNS and SASEGT. Between the trimmed V and J ends, which lost 0 bases and 5 bases, there was a span of 10 bases. The CDR3 protein is CASSEAGEGYGYTF. The CDR3 nucleotides are TGTGCCAGCAGTGAAGCCGGTGAGGGATATGGCTACACCTTC.

The chain uses TRBV7-8 and TRBJ1-6, with a weak D call TRBD1 (5 bases). Germline values: CDR1 SGHVS, CDR2 FQNEAQ. This CDR3 comprises 16 residues. The V and J ends lost 2 bases and 6 bases respectively, with 14 bases between them. CDR3 sequence: CASSLLGLGSNSPLHF. For the CDR3, the DNA is TGTGCCAGCAGCTTACTGGGGCTGGGCTCTAATTCACCCCTCCACTTT.

The gene calls are TRBV7-2 and TRBJ2-7; D perhaps matches TRBD1 (6 bases). This CDR3 contains 13 residues. Trimming took 5 bases from V and 5 from J, leaving 13 bases between them. Germline V gene data show CDR1 as SGHTA and CDR2 as FQGNSA. As DNA, the CDR3 is TGTGCCAGCAGCCCAGGGGTGGTCAACGAGCAGTACTTC. This codes for CASSPGVVNEQYF.

This clone was counted once. V gene TRBV6-5 combines with J gene TRBJ2-7, with 7 bases aligning to TRBD1. The CDR3 consists of 14 residues. V gave up 7 bases and J gave up 2 bases; unmatched junction bases: 8. CDR1 is MNHEY and CDR2 is SVGAGI in the germline V gene. The CDR3 spells CASNRGQEAYEQYF. CDR3 in DNA: TGTGCCAGCAATCGAGGACAGGAAGCCTACGAGCAGTACTTC.

This sequence joins TRBV5-1 and TRBJ1-1; 7 nucleotides align to TRBD1. Germline V gene data show CDR1 as SGHRS and CDR2 as YFSETQ. V was clipped by 4 bases and J by 5 bases; unmatched bases: 8. CDR3 length: 14 residues. The CDR3 nucleotides read TGCGCCAGCAGCGCGGGAGGGGGCGCGACTGAAGCTTTCTTT. Protein: CASSAGGGATEAFF.

This chain connects TRBV6-5 to TRBJ2-7; D is possibly TRBD1 (6 bases). This CDR3 has 16 residues. Germline CDR1 MNHEY, CDR2 SVGAGI. V was clipped by 0 bases and J by 4 bases, with 16 bases between them. The CDR3 coding sequence is TGTGCCAGCAGTTACTCGCACACCTTGGGGGCTTACGAGCAGTACTTC. This sequence encodes CASSYSHTLGAYEQYF.

This chain connects TRBV11-2 to TRBJ1-1; TRBD1 might be the D (5 bases). The CDR3 has 14 amino acids. Between the trimmed V and J ends, which lost 5 bases and 2 bases, there was a span of 12 bases. In germline, CDR1 is SGHAT, CDR2 FQNNGV. CDR3 residues: CASSPGQTNTEAFF. DNA for the CDR3: TGTGCCAGCAGCCCCGGACAAACTAACACTGAAGCTTTCTTT.

This rearrangement joins TRBV19 to TRBJ1-6, with 12 nucleotides matching TRBD1. The V and J ends lost 7 bases and 7 bases, in that order; junction bases with no gene match: 5. Germline V gene sequence: CDR1 LNHDA, CDR2 SQIVND (reference sequence). CDR3 length: 15 amino acids. The CDR3 here is CASTPGQGANSPLHF. The CDR3 nucleotides read TGTGCCAGTACCCCGGGACAGGGGGCCAATTCACCCCTCCACTTT.

The genes are TRBV5-6 and TRBJ2-5; tentatively, D is TRBD1 (6 bases). V lost 7 bases to trimming and J lost 7 bases, with 23 bases between them. Germline V gene lookup returns CDR1 SGHDT and CDR2 YYEEEE. The CDR3 covers 15 residues. CDR3 in DNA: TGTGCCAGCTGCAAACAGGACAGAAATATTGGGACCCAGTACTTC. The encoded protein is CASCKQDRNIGTQYF.

The CDR3 DNA is TGTGCCAGCAGCCAAGACCGAGAGGGCCCTCGGGGGAATGAGCAGTTCTTC. Protein sequence: CASSQDREGPRGNEQFF. This rearrangement joins TRBV3-1 (or the pseudogene TRBV3-2) to TRBJ2-1; possible D gene TRBD2, 6 bases. Germline lookup yields CDR1 LGHDT and CDR2 YNNKEL (reference sequence). V was trimmed by 0 bases and J by 7 bases, leaving 19 bases between them. The CDR3 is 17 residues long.

The chain recombines TRBV11-1 with TRBJ2-7, with D perhaps TRBD1 (6 bases). The CDR3 covers 12 residues. V lost 4 bases, J lost 3 bases, and 7 bases lay in between. Germline V gene data show CDR1 as SGHAT and CDR2 as FQDESV (reference sequence). CDR3 sequence reads: CASSSQGYEQYF. Here the CDR3 DNA reads TGTGCCAGCAGCTCACAGGGCTACGAGCAGTACTTC.

The chain is built from TRBV12-5 and TRBJ2-5; 8 positions match TRBD1. Germline values: CDR1 LGHNT, CDR2 FRNRAP. Trimming removed 5 bases from V and 4 bases from J; junction bases left unmatched: 6. This CDR3 region has 14 residues. In DNA form, the CDR3 reads TGTGCTAGTGGTGCCTACAGGGGGGCAGAGACCCAGTACTTC. It encodes CASGAYRGAETQYF. Drawing the rest from reference TRBV12-5 and TRBJ2-5, the complete variable domain is DARVTQTPRHKVTEMGQEVTMRCQPILGHNTVFWYRQTMMQGLELLAYFRNRAPLDDSGMPKDRFSAEMPDATLATLKIQPSEPRDSAVYFCASGAYRGAETQYFGPGTRLLVL.

This clone was seen a single time. The chain carries TRBV19 and TRBJ1-1; D is ambiguous. V gave up 8 bases and J gave up 1 base, with 11 bases separating them. The CDR3 sequence is 13 residues long. Germline CDR1 reads LNHDA; CDR2 reads SQIVND (reference sequence). CDR3 bases: TGTGCCAGTTCCTGGGCTGGGAACACTGAAGCTTTCTTT. Protein sequence: CASSWAGNTEAFF.

The chain employs TRBV2 and TRBJ1-1; TRBD1 aligns across 7 bases. There are 15 residues in the CDR3. With 5 bases clipped from V and 5 bases from J, the junction kept 11 bases outside the gene matches. CDR1 and CDR2 (germline): SNHLY, FYNNEI. DNA for the CDR3: TGTGCCAGCAGTAAACCCGGGGCAGGGGGGACTGAAGCTTTCTTT. Its protein product is CASSKPGAGGTEAFF.

The rearrangement joins TRBV2 to TRBJ2-1; 8 bases are shared with TRBD2. Germline V CDR1 and CDR2: SNHLY, FYNNEI. CDR3 size: 15 residues. After removal of 4 bases from V and 4 bases from J, the junction contained 6 bases not matched to a gene. The CDR3 loop reads CASSGNSGEYNEQFF. DNA of the CDR3: TGTGCCAGCAGTGGAAATAGCGGGGAGTACAATGAGCAGTTCTTC.

The rearrangement joins TRBV3-1 (or the pseudogene TRBV3-2) to TRBJ1-5; D gene ambiguous. Germline CDR1 and CDR2: LGHDT and YNNKEL (reference sequence). The CDR3 has 16 residues. V lost 4 bases and J lost 4, with 17 bases in between. The CDR3 loop is CASSRGGAEWNQPQHF. Written as DNA, the CDR3 is TGTGCCAGCAGCCGGGGAGGCGCCGAATGGAATCAGCCCCAGCATTTT.